This TCR beta chain appears in the sequencing data of a study of OX40 agonist ivuxolimab in advanced cancers. Study-wide context: Dosing consisted of intravenous ivuxolimab at 0.01 to 10 mg/kg every 2 weeks.

Germline CDR1 reads MGHRA; CDR2 reads YSYEKL. This CDR3 has 14 amino acids. V gave up 0 bases and J gave up 5 bases, with 10 bases separating them. Clones were sequenced by immunoSEQ multiplex PCR, and TCRdb holds only the in-frame ones, with some missing. The sample carries 35,000 to 45,000 clones, 75% to 90% recorded once. The sample here was CD4+ or CD8+ T cells sorted from blood, taken in a trial of the OX40 agonist ivuxolimab. The chain is built from TRBV4-1 and TRBJ1-2; D unclear. The sequence came from an adult with an advanced solid tumor such as melanoma, head and neck, liver or kidney cancer. The CDR3 region is CASSQEKRVYGYTF. The DNA for the CDR3 is TGCGCCAGCAGCCAAGAGAAACGAGTATATGGCTACACCTTC.